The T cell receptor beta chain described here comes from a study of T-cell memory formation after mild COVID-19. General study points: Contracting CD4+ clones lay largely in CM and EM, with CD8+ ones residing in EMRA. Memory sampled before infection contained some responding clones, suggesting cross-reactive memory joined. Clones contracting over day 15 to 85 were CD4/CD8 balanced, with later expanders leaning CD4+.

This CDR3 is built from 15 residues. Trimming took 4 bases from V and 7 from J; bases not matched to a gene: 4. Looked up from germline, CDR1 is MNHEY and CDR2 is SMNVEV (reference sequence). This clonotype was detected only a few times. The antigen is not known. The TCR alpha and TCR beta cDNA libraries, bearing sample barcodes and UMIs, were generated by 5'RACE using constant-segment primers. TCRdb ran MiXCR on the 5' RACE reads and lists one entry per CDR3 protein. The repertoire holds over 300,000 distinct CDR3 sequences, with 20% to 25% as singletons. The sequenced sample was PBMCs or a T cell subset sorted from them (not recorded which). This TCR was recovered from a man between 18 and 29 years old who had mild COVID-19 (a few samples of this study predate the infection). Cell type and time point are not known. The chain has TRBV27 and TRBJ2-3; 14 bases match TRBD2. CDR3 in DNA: TGTGCCAGCAGTTGGGGGACTAGCGGGGGTTATACGCAGTATTTT. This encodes CASSWGTSGGYTQYF.